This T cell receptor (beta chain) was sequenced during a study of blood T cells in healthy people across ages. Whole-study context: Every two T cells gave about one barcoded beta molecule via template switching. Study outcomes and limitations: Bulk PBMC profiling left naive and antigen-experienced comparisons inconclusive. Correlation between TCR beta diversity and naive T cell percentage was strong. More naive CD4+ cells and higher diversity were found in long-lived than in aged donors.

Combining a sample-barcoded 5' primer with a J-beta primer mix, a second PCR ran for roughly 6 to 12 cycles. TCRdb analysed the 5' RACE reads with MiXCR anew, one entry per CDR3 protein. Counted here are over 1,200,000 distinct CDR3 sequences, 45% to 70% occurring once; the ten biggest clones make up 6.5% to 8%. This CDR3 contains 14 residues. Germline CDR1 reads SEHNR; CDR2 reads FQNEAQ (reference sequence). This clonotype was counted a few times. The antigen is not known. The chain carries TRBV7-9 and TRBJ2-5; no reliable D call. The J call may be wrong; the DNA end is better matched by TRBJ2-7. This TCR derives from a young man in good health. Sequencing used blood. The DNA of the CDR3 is TGTGCCAGCAGCCCCCGAGGCAACACCTACGAGCAGTACTTC. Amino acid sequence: CASSPRGNTYEQYF.